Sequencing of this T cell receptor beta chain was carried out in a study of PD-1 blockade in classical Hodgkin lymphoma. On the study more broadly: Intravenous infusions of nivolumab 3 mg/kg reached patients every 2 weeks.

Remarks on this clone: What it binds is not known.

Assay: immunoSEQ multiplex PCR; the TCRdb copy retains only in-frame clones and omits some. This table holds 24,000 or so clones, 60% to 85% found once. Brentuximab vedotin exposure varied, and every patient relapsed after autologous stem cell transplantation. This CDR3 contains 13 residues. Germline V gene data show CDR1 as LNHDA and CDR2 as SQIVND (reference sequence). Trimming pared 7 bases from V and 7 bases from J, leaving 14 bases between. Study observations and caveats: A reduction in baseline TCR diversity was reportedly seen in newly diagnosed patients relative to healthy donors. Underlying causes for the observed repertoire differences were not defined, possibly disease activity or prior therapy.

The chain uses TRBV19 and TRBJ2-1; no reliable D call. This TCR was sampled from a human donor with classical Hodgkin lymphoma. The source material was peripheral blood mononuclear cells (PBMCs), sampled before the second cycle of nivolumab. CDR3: CASMVTATNEQFF. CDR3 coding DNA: TGTGCCAGTATGGTGACCGCTACGAATGAGCAGTTCTTC.